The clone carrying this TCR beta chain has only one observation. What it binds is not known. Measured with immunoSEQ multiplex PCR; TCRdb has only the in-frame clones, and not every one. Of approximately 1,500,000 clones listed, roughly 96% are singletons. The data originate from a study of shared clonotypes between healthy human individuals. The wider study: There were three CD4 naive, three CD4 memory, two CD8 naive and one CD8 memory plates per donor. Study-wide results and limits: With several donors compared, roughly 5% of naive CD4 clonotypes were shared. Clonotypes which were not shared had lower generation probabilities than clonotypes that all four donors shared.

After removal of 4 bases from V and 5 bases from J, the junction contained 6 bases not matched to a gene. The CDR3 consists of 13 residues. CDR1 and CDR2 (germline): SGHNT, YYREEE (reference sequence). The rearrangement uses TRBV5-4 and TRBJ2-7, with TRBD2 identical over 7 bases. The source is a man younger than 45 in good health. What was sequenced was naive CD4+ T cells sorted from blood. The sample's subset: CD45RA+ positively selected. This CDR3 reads CASSKPSGDEQYF. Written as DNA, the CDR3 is TGTGCCAGCAGCAAGCCCAGCGGGGACGAGCAGTACTTC.